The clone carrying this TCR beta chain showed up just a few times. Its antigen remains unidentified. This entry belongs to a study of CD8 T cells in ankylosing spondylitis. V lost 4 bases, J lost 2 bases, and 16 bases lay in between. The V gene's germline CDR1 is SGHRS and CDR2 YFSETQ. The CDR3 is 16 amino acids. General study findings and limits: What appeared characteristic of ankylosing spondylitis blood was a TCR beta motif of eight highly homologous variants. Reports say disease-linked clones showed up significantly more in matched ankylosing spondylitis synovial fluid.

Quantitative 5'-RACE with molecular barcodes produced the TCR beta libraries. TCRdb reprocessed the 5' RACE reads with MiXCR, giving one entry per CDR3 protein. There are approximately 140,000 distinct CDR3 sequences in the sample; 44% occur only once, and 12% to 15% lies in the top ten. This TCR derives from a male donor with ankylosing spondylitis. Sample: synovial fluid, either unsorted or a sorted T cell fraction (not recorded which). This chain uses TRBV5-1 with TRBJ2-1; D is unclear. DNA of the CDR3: TGCGCCAGCAGCCAACTTATAAGTGAAGCCTACAATGAGCAGTTCTTC. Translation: CASSQLISEAYNEQFF.